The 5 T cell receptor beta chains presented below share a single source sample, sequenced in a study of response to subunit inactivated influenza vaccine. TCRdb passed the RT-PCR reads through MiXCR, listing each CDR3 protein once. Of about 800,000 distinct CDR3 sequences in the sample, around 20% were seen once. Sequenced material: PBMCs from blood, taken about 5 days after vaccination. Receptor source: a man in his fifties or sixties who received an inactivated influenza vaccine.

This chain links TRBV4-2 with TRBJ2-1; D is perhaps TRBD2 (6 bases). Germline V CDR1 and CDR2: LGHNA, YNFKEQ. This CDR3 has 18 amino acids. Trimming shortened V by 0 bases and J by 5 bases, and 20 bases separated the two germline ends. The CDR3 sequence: CASSQDRLATYSHNEQFF. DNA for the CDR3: TGTGCCAGCAGCCAAGATCGGCTAGCGACTTACAGCCACAATGAGCAGTTCTTC.

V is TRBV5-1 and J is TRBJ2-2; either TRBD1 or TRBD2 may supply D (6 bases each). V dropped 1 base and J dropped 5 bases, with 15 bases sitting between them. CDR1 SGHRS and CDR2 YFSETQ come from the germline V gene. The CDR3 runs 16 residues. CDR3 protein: CASSLRLQGGTGELFF. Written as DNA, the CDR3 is TGCGCCAGCAGCTTGAGGTTACAGGGAGGAACCGGGGAGCTGTTTTTT.

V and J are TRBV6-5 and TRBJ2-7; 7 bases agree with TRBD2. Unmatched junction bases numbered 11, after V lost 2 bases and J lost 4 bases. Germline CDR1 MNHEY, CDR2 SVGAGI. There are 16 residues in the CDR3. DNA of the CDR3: TGTGCCAGCAGTTACCGAATCGGGGGGAGGTCGTACGAGCAGTACTTC. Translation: CASSYRIGGRSYEQYF.

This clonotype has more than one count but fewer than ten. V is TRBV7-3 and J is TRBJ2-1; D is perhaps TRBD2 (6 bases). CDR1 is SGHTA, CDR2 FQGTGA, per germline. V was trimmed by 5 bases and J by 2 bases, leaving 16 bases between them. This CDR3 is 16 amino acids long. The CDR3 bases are TGTGCCAGCAGCCCCCTGGCGGGGAATACCTACAATGAGCAGTTCTTC. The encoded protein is CASSPLAGNTYNEQFF.

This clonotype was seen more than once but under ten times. This chain's CDR3 is CASSAWGSYEQYF. The CDR3 DNA is TGTGCCAGCAGCGCTTGGGGGTCCTACGAGCAGTACTTC. The rearrangement joins TRBV7-9 to TRBJ2-7; the D call may be TRBD1 or TRBD2 (5 bases each). V lost 5 bases and J lost 1, with 9 bases in between. This CDR3 has 13 amino acids. CDR1 is SEHNR and CDR2 is FQNEAQ in the germline V gene (reference sequence).